These T cell receptor beta chains were read from a single sample in a study of cytomegalovirus exposure and HLA in healthy donors. Sequenced by immunoSEQ multiplex PCR; TCRdb stores in-frame clones only, minus some. This table lists some 89,000 clones. Sequenced material: PBMCs. The origin of the receptors is a woman between 25 and 40 years old in good health and CMV-seronegative. Each CDR3 is given with its conserved first and last residue. D genes are given only for firm matches.

V: TRBV5-4
J: TRBJ1-1
length: 13
D: NA
DNA: TGTGCCAGCAGCTATGGCGGAAACACTGAAGCTTTCTTT
CDR3: CASSYGGNTEAFF

V: TRBV10-3
J: TRBJ1-2
length: 12
D: TRBD1
DNA: TGTGCCATCAGTGGGGAACAGGGGAAGGAGACCTTC
CDR3: CAISGEQGKETF

V: TRBV7-8
J: TRBJ1-1
length: 17
D: NA
DNA: TGTGCCAGCAGCTTAGACCACTTAAGCTCTACCCGGGCTGAAGCTTTCTTT
CDR3: CASSLDHLSSTRAEAFF

V: TRBV5-1
J: TRBJ2-1
length: 14
D: NA
DNA: TGCGCCAGCAGGAGTAGCGGAGACTACAATGAGCAGTTCTTC
CDR3: CASRSSGDYNEQFF

V: TRBV7-9
J: TRBJ2-1
length: 16
D: TRBD1
DNA: TGTGCCAGCAGCTTAGAGGGCAGGGGGTACTACAATGAGCAGTTCTTC
CDR3: CASSLEGRGYYNEQFF

V: TRBV7-8
J: TRBJ1-5
length: 14
D: TRBD1
DNA: TGTGCCAGCAGCTGGACAGGGATAAATCAGCCCCAGCATTTT
CDR3: CASSWTGINQPQHF

V: TRBV7-8
J: TRBJ1-1
length: 14
D: NA
DNA: TGTGCCAGCAGATCAGGGGAACCGAACACTGAAGCTTTCTTT
CDR3: CASRSGEPNTEAFF

V: TRBV7-9
J: TRBJ1-3
length: 14
D: NA
DNA: TGTGCCAGCAGCTTAGTAGGGGCCGGAAACACCATATATTTT
CDR3: CASSLVGAGNTIYF

V: TRBV4-1
J: TRBJ2-1
length: 21
D: NA
DNA: TGCGCCAGCAGCCAACCTCGAACCGGGACATCCCATCGCTTTCTACACAATGAGCAGTTCTTC
CDR3: CASSQPRTGTSHRFLHNEQFF

V: TRBV5-1
J: TRBJ2-3
length: 15
D: TRBD1
DNA: TGCGCCAGCACAATGCGTGACAGGGGGCGAGATACGCAGTATTTT
CDR3: CASTMRDRGRDTQYF

V: TRBV7-9
J: TRBJ2-7
length: 13
D: TRBD1
DNA: TGTGCAGTGGGACAGAAGAGCTCCTACGAGCAGTACTTC
CDR3: CAVGQKSSYEQYF

V: TRBV6-1
J: TRBJ2-3
length: 15
D: NA
DNA: TGTGCCAGCAGTGAAGGTTCAGGGGCAGCAGATACGCAGTATTTT
CDR3: CASSEGSGAADTQYF

V: TRBV9
J: TRBJ2-3
length: 17
D: TRBD1
DNA: TGTGCCAGCAGCGTCACCCCCGGGACAGCTTTCACAGATACGCAGTATTTT
CDR3: CASSVTPGTAFTDTQYF

V: TRBV7-9
J: TRBJ1-5
length: 15
D: NA
DNA: TGTGCCAGCAGCTTAGCCGGGGATAGCAATCAGCCCCAGCATTTT
CDR3: CASSLAGDSNQPQHF

V: TRBV10-3
J: TRBJ2-3
length: 18
D: TRBD2
DNA: TGTGCCATCAGTGACGTTAGCGGGTCCAATTCTAGCACAGATACGCAGTATTTT
CDR3: CAISDVSGSNSSTDTQYF

V: TRBV28
J: TRBJ1-5
length: 15
D: TRBD1
DNA: TGTGCCAGCAGTTTAGGGACAGGGAGCAATCAGCCCCAGCATTTT
CDR3: CASSLGTGSNQPQHF

V: TRBV7-6
J: TRBJ2-7
length: 17
D: TRBD2
DNA: TGTGCCAGCAGCCCAGGACTAGCGGGGGGAACTACCTACGAGCAGTACTTC
CDR3: CASSPGLAGGTTYEQYF

V: TRBV7-3
J: TRBJ2-1
length: 11
D: NA
DNA: TGTGCCAGCAGCTCAGGGGCTGAGCAGTTCTTC
CDR3: CASSSGAEQFF

V: TRBV5-4
J: TRBJ2-7
length: 14
D: TRBD2
DNA: TGTGCCAGCAGCTTGGATAGGACTAGCGTACAACAGTACTTC
CDR3: CASSLDRTSVQQYF

V: TRBV20-1
J: TRBJ1-2
length: 11
D: NA
DNA: TGCATCGCCGGGATTAACTATGGCTACACCTTC
CDR3: CIAGINYGYTF

V: TRBV28
J: TRBJ1-4
length: 16
D: NA
DNA: TGTGCCAGCAGTTTATGGGCAGGGTCAGCTAATGAAAAACTGTTTTTT
CDR3: CASSLWAGSANEKLFF

V: TRBV28
J: TRBJ2-2
length: 14
D: NA
DNA: TGTGCCAGCAGCACCGTGGGGCTGGGCGGGGAGCTGTTTTTT
CDR3: CASSTVGLGGELFF

V: TRBV28
J: TRBJ1-4
length: 16
D: NA
DNA: TGTGCCAGCAGTTTATTTACAGCTGCAACTAATGAAAAACTGTTTTTT
CDR3: CASSLFTAATNEKLFF

V: TRBV5-1
J: TRBJ2-7
length: 13
D: NA
DNA: TGCGCCAGCAGCTTAGCGGAGGAGGGGGAGCAGTACTTC
CDR3: CASSLAEEGEQYF

V: TRBV5-5
J: TRBJ2-5
length: 18
D: TRBD2
DNA: TGTGCCAGCAGCTTGGTCGGAATCAGCGGGAGTGGAGGTGAGACCCAGTACTTC
CDR3: CASSLVGISGSGGETQYF

V: TRBV28
J: TRBJ2-2
length: 16
D: NA
DNA: TGTGCCAGCAGTTTAACGGGGGGCTTTGACACCGGGGAGCTGTTTTTT
CDR3: CASSLTGGFDTGELFF

V: TRBV13
J: TRBJ2-1
length: 17
D: TRBD1
DNA: TGTGCCAGCAGCAACGCCGGGACAGGGGGCGTCGACAATGAGCAGTTCTTC
CDR3: CASSNAGTGGVDNEQFF

V: TRBV27
J: TRBJ1-5
length: 15
D: TRBD1
DNA: TGTGCCAGCAGTTCCCTGGGGACAGCCGATCAGCCCCAGCATTTT
CDR3: CASSSLGTADQPQHF

V: TRBV6-5
J: TRBJ1-1
length: 15
D: NA
DNA: TGTGCCAGCAGTTTACGGGGGGACGGAGTGACTGAAGCTTTCTTT
CDR3: CASSLRGDGVTEAFF

V: TRBV11-2
J: TRBJ2-1
length: 14
D: NA
DNA: TGTGCCAGCAGCTTAGGGGTAGCGCGCAATGAGCAGTTCTTC
CDR3: CASSLGVARNEQFF

V: TRBV11-3
J: TRBJ2-6
length: 15
D: TRBD2
DNA: TGTGCCAGCAGCTTCGGGGGGACTGGGGCCAACGTCCTGACTTTC
CDR3: CASSFGGTGANVLTF

V: TRBV28
J: TRBJ1-1
length: 14
D: NA
DNA: TGTGCCAGCAGGCCCCCCCGGGACTTGGGTGAAGCTTTCTTT
CDR3: CASRPPRDLGEAFF

V: TRBV5-4
J: TRBJ1-3
length: 13
D: NA
DNA: TGTGCCAGCAGCTCCCCTTCTGGAAACACCATATATTTT
CDR3: CASSSPSGNTIYF

V: TRBV19
J: TRBJ1-5
length: 14
D: TRBD1
DNA: TGTGCCAGTAGTCTCCGGGACAGGGGTCAGCCCCAGCATTTT
CDR3: CASSLRDRGQPQHF

V: TRBV18
J: TRBJ1-1
length: 14
D: NA
DNA: TGTGCCAGCTCACCAACGGTACGGAACACTGAAGCTTTCTTT
CDR3: CASSPTVRNTEAFF

V: TRBV18
J: TRBJ2-7
length: 15
D: TRBD2
DNA: TGTGCCAGCTCACCATCATCAAGCGGGAGAGGCGAGCAGTACTTC
CDR3: CASSPSSSGRGEQYF

V: TRBV7-3
J: TRBJ2-7
length: 14
D: NA
DNA: TGTGCCAGCAGCCGTAACGGACTGACCTACGAGCAGTACTTC
CDR3: CASSRNGLTYEQYF

V: TRBV4-1
J: TRBJ1-3
length: 17
D: NA
DNA: TGCGCCAGCAGCCAGTCCTTGGTCCCCAGGGATGGAAACACCATATATTTT
CDR3: CASSQSLVPRDGNTIYF

V: TRBV19
J: TRBJ2-7
length: 14
D: TRBD1
DNA: TGTGCCAGTAGTAACTACAGGGGTTCCTACGAGCAGTACTTC
CDR3: CASSNYRGSYEQYF

V: TRBV19
J: TRBJ2-7
length: 16
D: TRBD2
DNA: TGTGCCAGTAGTCCACTAGCGGGGGGCACCGGGGACGAGCAGTACTTC
CDR3: CASSPLAGGTGDEQYF

V: TRBV28
J: TRBJ2-7
length: 15
D: TRBD1
DNA: TGTGCCAGCAGTTTCAGGGGGCGCATGTCCTACGAGCAGTACTTC
CDR3: CASSFRGRMSYEQYF

V: TRBV5-1
J: TRBJ1-2
length: 17
D: TRBD1
DNA: TGCGCCAGCAGCTTGGGATTTATTGGACAGGTTGGTTATGGCTACACCTTC
CDR3: CASSLGFIGQVGYGYTF

V: TRBV19
J: TRBJ2-3
length: 16
D: TRBD2
DNA: TGTGCCAGTAGTGTGGGACTAGCGGGGAACACAGATACGCAGTATTTT
CDR3: CASSVGLAGNTDTQYF

V: TRBV19
J: TRBJ2-1
length: 14
D: NA
DNA: TGTGCCAGTAAAAAGGAGGGGCTCTACAATGAGCAGTTCTTC
CDR3: CASKKEGLYNEQFF

V: TRBV4-1
J: TRBJ1-6
length: 16
D: TRBD1
DNA: TGCGCCAGCAGCCATCGGGGGACAGGAGATAATTCACCCCTCCACTTT
CDR3: CASSHRGTGDNSPLHF

V: TRBV13
J: TRBJ2-3
length: 17
D: TRBD2
DNA: TGTGCCAGCAGCACGGGACTAGCGGGAGGGCCAGCAGATACGCAGTATTTT
CDR3: CASSTGLAGGPADTQYF

V: TRBV5-1
J: TRBJ1-2
length: 13
D: NA
DNA: TGCGCCAGCAGCGTTGAACAGGTCTATGGCTACACCTTC
CDR3: CASSVEQVYGYTF